Included here is one TCR beta chain sequence, with context. Antigen specificity is unknown. This sample was included in a study of tumor and adjacent non-tumor tissue in lung cancer. Study summary: Each sample yielded some 4 million productive TCRbeta reads on average.

Findings and caveats of the study: Tumor tissue had significantly higher TCR diversity than normal lung. Normal lung showed higher cumulative top 100 clone frequency than tumor.

Three rounds of nested PCR, following a modified ARM-PCR protocol, produced the TCRbeta library. TCRdb redid the calling of the multiplex PCR reads with MiXCR, one entry per CDR3 protein. The sample comprises approximately 70,000 distinct CDR3 sequences, approximately 73% of which are singletons, and under 30% rests with the top ten. The germline CDR1 and CDR2 sequences are SGHNT and YENEEA. V lost 3 bases, J lost 3 bases, and 7 bases stayed unmatched. CDR3 length equals 16 residues. This sample's RNA came from whole unsorted tissue. Chemotherapy-naive patients with new lung cancer underwent thoracic surgery in China, August–late 2014.

The receptor's source is a man aged 60 to 69 with non-small cell lung cancer. Source material: lung tumor tissue. The chain is built from TRBV11-3 and TRBJ1-5; 8 nucleotides line up with TRBD1. The CDR3 region is CASSLDHRGTNQPQHF. The CDR3 DNA reads TGTGCCAGCAGCTTGGATCACAGGGGGACCAATCAGCCCCAGCATTTT.